This T cell receptor (beta chain) was profiled in a study of human T cells and chemical hapten exposure. Study-wide background: Minor volume differences among pooled libraries chiefly drove per-sample TCR yield variation. The study's findings and limits: No shift was seen in TCRs above 1 in 1000 frequency with DPC sensitization.

Whole blood that had not been fractionated was the source of extracted total RNA. This clonotype was seen ten or more times. Its antigen is not identified. Unique molecular identifiers were attached to individual cDNA molecules within the library. In the original analysis: Sample TCR totals centred on a median of about 92,000, ranging roughly 23,224 to 700,000. TCRdb redid the calling of the reads with MiXCR, one entry per CDR3 protein. The V and J calls come from TCRdb's annotation, not from the publication. The table lists about 120,000 distinct CDR3 sequences, approximately 9% of them singletons. The CDR3 has 14 residues. V lost 4 bases to trimming and J lost 4 bases; unmatched junction nucleotides: 4. The germline V gene has CDR1 MNHEY and CDR2 SVGAGI.

The receptor comes from a human donor in good health. Some clones in this sample may be carry-over from other donors' samples. The V and J genes are TRBV6-5 and TRBJ1-2; TRBD1 matches 9 bases. The sequenced sample consisted of whole blood. This chain's CDR3 is CASSSPGQGYGYTF. The CDR3 nucleotides read TGTGCCAGCAGTTCCCCGGGACAGGGCTATGGCTACACCTTC.